This TCR beta chain comes out of a study of blood T cell repertoires in COVID-19. In the study overall: Samples came from the United States, Italy and Spain, spanning acute and convalescent COVID-19. The analysed material was cDNA or gDNA that came from T cells, B-cell-depleted T cells, or PBMCs.

The V and J ends lost 2 bases and 5 bases, in that order; junction bases with no gene match: 17. The germline gives CDR1 LNHDA, CDR2 SQIVND (reference sequence). The CDR3 extends over 18 amino acids. In the authors' workflow: Researchers report that nucleated cell counts were estimated from reference gene primer amplification. Profiled with immunoSEQ multiplex PCR; TCRdb holds only in-frame clones, not every one. The V and J calls and the clone size are those of that table, but D and trimming were determined from the DNA. The sample consists of 200,000 to 300,000 clones, 80% to 90% of them appearing once.

This chain uses TRBV19 with TRBJ2-7; 8 positions agree with TRBD1. Sample: peripheral blood. The TCR sequence derives from a woman in her fifties or sixties with acute or convalescent COVID-19. The CDR3 coding sequence is TGTGCCAGTAGTATAACCGGAGAGGGGAGACAGGGGTTCCACGAGCAGTACTTC. Protein sequence: CASSITGEGRQGFHEQYF.